A selection of T cell receptor beta chains follows, all from one sample in a study of identical twins. TCRdb reprocessed the 5' RACE reads with MiXCR, giving one entry per CDR3 protein. The table includes 1.5 million to 2 million distinct CDR3 sequences, around 33% detected once. The sequenced sample consisted of cord blood. Receptor source: a newborn girl in good health. Both conserved end residues are part of each CDR3. The D gene is left open where the match is weak. For some rows the clone size is stated as once, few or many, or as a class when expanded; others skip it.

-	TRBV5-1	-	15	TRBJ2-1	CASSPGTFSYNEQFF	TGCGCCAGCAGCCCCGGGACTTTCTCCTACAATGAGCAGTTCTTC
-	TRBV28	-	13	TRBJ2-5	CASSYEVLETQYF	TGTGCCAGCAGTTATGAGGTATTAGAGACCCAGTACTTC
many	TRBV5-1	-	14	TRBJ2-1	CASSFLTRLDEQFF	TGCGCCAGCAGCTTTCTAACCAGGCTAGATGAGCAGTTCTTC
-	TRBV3-1	TRBD2	15	TRBJ2-1	CAGSQGEAGANEQFF	TGTGCCGGCAGCCAAGGAGAAGCGGGGGCCAATGAGCAGTTCTTC
-	TRBV5-1	-	15	TRBJ2-1	CASSLVGLNQGEQFF	TGCGCCAGCAGCTTGGTGGGGCTCAATCAGGGTGAGCAGTTCTTC
few	TRBV20-1	-	14	TRBJ1-5	CSARRQPRWQPQHF	TGCAGTGCTAGACGCCAGCCGCGGTGGCAGCCCCAGCATTTT
few	TRBV4-1	TRBD2	16	TRBJ2-1	CASSQRLAGVIWEQFF	TGCGCCAGCAGCCAGAGACTAGCGGGAGTAATTTGGGAGCAGTTCTTC
once	TRBV10-3	-	15	TRBJ2-2	CAISESLIGGGELFF	TGTGCCATCAGTGAGTCGCTCATTGGAGGCGGGGAGCTGTTTTTT
-	TRBV27	-	13	TRBJ2-5	CASSIGGNHEQYF	TGTGCCAGCAGTATCGGGGGTAACCATGAGCAGTACTTC
-	TRBV28	-	14	TRBJ1-3	CASSTRGGGNTIYF	TGTGCCAGCAGTACGCGAGGGGGGGGAAACACCATATATTTT
few	TRBV28	-	14	TRBJ1-2	CASCGSEGFYGYTF	TGTGCCAGCTGCGGGAGCGAGGGTTTCTATGGCTACACCTTC
-	TRBV5-1	-	15	TRBJ2-1	CASRLSVQGLNEQFF	TGCGCCAGCAGATTATCCGTTCAGGGGCTTAATGAGCAGTTCTTC
few	TRBV4-2	TRBD2	11	TRBJ2-1	CASSLLAIQFF	TGTGCCAGCAGCCTACTAGCGATTCAGTTCTTC
-	TRBV20-1	-	15	TRBJ2-1	CSARGWRDIGNEQFF	TGCAGTGCTAGAGGTTGGAGGGATATTGGGAATGAGCAGTTCTTC
-	TRBV7-2	-	16	TRBJ2-4	CASSLGNHLAKNIQYF	TGTGCCAGCAGCTTAGGAAACCACTTAGCCAAAAACATTCAGTACTTC
few	TRBV6-2/TRBV6-3	TRBD1	13	TRBJ2-5	CASSGQGWETQYF	TGTGCCAGCAGTGGACAGGGATGGGAGACCCAGTACTTC
-	TRBV28	TRBD2	15	TRBJ2-7	CASSRQVGRGYEQYF	TGTGCCAGCAGTCGGCAAGTGGGGCGGGGGTACGAGCAGTACTTC
-	TRBV2	TRBD1	15	TRBJ2-7	CASSGGTDPSYEQYF	TGTGCCAGCAGTGGGGGGACAGATCCATCCTACGAGCAGTACTTC
once	TRBV2	-	11	TRBJ1-1	CAGKDAAEAFF	TGTGCCGGTAAAGACGCTGCTGAAGCTTTCTTT
-	TRBV6-1	TRBD1	16	TRBJ1-2	CASSEASRTGNYGYTF	TGTGCCAGCAGTGAAGCCAGCCGGACAGGGAACTATGGCTACACCTTC
few	TRBV20-1	TRBD2	19	TRBJ2-3	CSARRGTSGRAVFADTQYF	TGCAGTGCGAGGCGGGGGACTAGCGGGAGGGCCGTATTCGCAGATACGCAGTATTTT
-	TRBV4-2	-	15	TRBJ2-2	CASSHASSNTGELFF	TGTGCCAGCAGCCATGCATCGTCGAACACCGGGGAGCTGTTTTTT
many	TRBV12-3/TRBV12-4	-	15	TRBJ2-3	CASSLGSRDTDTQYF	TGTGCCAGCAGTTTGGGTAGTCGGGACACAGATACGCAGTATTTT
few	TRBV6-2/TRBV6-3	-	15	TRBJ2-3	CASSYLRPGADTQYF	TGTGCCAGCAGTTACCTACGACCAGGTGCAGATACGCAGTATTTT
-	TRBV28	-	16	TRBJ2-7	CASSPKGTRTLYEQYF	TGTGCCAGCAGCCCTAAAGGGACACGTACTCTCTACGAGCAGTACTTC
few	TRBV20-1	-	12	TRBJ2-7	CSAPVDPYEQYF	TGCAGTGCTCCGGTGGACCCCTACGAGCAGTACTTC
few	TRBV10-3	TRBD2	16	TRBJ2-4	CAISEYPPTGGGIQYF	TGTGCCATCAGTGAGTACCCACCGACGGGAGGAGGCATTCAGTACTTC
few	TRBV4-2	-	14	TRBJ2-5	CASGPSSEVWTQYF	TGTGCCAGCGGCCCGTCTTCGGAGGTTTGGACCCAGTACTTC
few	TRBV25-1	TRBD1	15	TRBJ2-3	CASRPAGTGSDTQYF	TGTGCCAGCAGGCCAGCCGGGACAGGGTCAGATACGCAGTATTTT
-	TRBV28	-	15	TRBJ1-6	CASSPSGAYNSPLHF	TGTGCCAGCAGTCCCTCAGGGGCCTATAATTCACCCCTCCACTTT
-	TRBV20-1	TRBD1	15	TRBJ1-1	CSARGYRGRDTEAFF	TGCAGTGCTAGAGGTTACAGGGGGCGAGACACTGAAGCTTTCTTT
-	TRBV28	-	14	TRBJ2-3	CASKGRRFTDTQYF	TGTGCCAGCAAGGGCCGACGATTCACAGATACGCAGTATTTT
-	TRBV2	TRBD1	14	TRBJ1-2	CASSGDRHPGGYTF	TGTGCCAGCAGTGGGGACAGGCACCCAGGAGGCTACACCTTC
-	TRBV4-2	TRBD2	15	TRBJ2-5	CASRLAGGKNNEQYF	TGTGCCAGCAGACTAGCGGGAGGAAAGAACAATGAGCAGTACTTC
-	TRBV6-6	TRBD2	17	TRBJ2-1	CASSPMGTSGSYNEQFF	TGTGCCAGCAGTCCGATGGGGACTAGCGGGTCCTACAATGAGCAGTTCTTC
-	TRBV28	TRBD1	14	TRBJ1-2	CASSDGQGARGYTF	TGTGCCAGCAGTGACGGACAGGGGGCTCGGGGCTACACCTTC
-	TRBV4-2	TRBD2	17	TRBJ2-3	CASSQSGLAGEADTQYF	TGTGCCAGCAGCCAATCGGGACTAGCGGGAGAGGCAGATACGCAGTATTTT
-	TRBV18	TRBD1	15	TRBJ1-5	CASSQNAGGNQPQHF	TGTGCCAGCTCACAAAACGCAGGGGGCAACCAGCCCCAGCATTTT
-	TRBV12-3/TRBV12-4	-	15	TRBJ2-5	CASSFRPSYQETQYF	TGTGCCAGCAGTTTCCGTCCGTCGTACCAAGAGACCCAGTACTTC
-	TRBV15	TRBD2	16	TRBJ2-7	CATSRGGTIKSYEQYF	TGTGCCACCAGCAGAGGAGGGACTATTAAATCCTACGAGCAGTACTTC
-	TRBV19	-	14	TRBJ2-7	CASSIPGHQDEQYF	TGTGCCAGTAGTATACCGGGACACCAGGACGAGCAGTACTTC
few	TRBV6-5	-	15	TRBJ2-7	CASSYRPTGLYEQYF	TGTGCCAGCAGTTACCGGCCAACTGGTCTCTACGAGCAGTACTTC
-	TRBV20-1	TRBD1	16	TRBJ1-5	CSARKRNRGYNQPQHF	TGCAGTGCTAGAAAAAGAAACAGGGGTTACAATCAGCCCCAGCATTTT
-	TRBV6-6	-	15	TRBJ2-3	CASGVPGLRTDTQYF	TGTGCCAGCGGGGTACCGGGACTCCGCACAGATACGCAGTATTTT